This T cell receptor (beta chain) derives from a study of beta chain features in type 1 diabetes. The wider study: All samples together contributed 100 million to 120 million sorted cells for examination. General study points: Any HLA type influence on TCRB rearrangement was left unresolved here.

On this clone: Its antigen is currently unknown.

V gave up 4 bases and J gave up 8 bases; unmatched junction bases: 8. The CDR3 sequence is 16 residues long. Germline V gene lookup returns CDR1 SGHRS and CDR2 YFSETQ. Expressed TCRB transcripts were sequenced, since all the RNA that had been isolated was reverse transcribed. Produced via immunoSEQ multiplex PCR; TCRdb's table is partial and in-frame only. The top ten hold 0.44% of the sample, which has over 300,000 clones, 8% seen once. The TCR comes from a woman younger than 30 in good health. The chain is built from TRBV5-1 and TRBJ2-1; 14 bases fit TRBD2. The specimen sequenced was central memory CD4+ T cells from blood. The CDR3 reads CASSHGTSGSLDEQFF. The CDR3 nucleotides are TGCGCCAGCAGCCACGGGACTAGCGGGAGTCTTGATGAGCAGTTCTTC. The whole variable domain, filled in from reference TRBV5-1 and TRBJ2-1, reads KAGVTQTPRYLIKTRGQQVTLSCSPISGHRSVSWYQQTPGQGLQFLFEYFSETQRNKGNFPGRFSGRQFSNSRSEMNVSTLELGDSALYLCASSHGTSGSLDEQFFGPGTRLTVL.